The next 22 T cell receptor beta chains were all read from a single sample in a study of blood T cell repertoires in COVID-19. Method: immunoSEQ multiplex PCR; TCRdb's copy keeps in-frame clones and lacks some. The sample carries about 240,000 clones, roughly nine tenths recorded once. The sequenced sample was peripheral blood. The source is a man between 60 and 75 years old with acute or convalescent COVID-19.

The chain couples TRBV7-9 to TRBJ1-2, with 8 bases matching TRBD1. There are 17 residues in the CDR3. Germline V CDR1 and CDR2: SEHNR, FQNEAQ (reference sequence). J gave up 2 bases and V 0 bases, and 8 bases lay outside the gene matches. In DNA, the CDR3 is TGTGCCAGCAGCTTAGCGATGGCAGGGGGCTCCAACTATGGCTACACCTTC. Its translation: CASSLAMAGGSNYGYTF.

The chain recombines TRBV2 with TRBJ1-1; 10 nucleotides align to TRBD1. The CDR3 is made up of 14 amino acids. Germline V lookup: CDR1 SNHLY, CDR2 FYNNEI. Trimming took 4 bases from V and 4 from J; bases not matched to a gene: 3. CDR3 sequence reads: CASSADRGLTEAFF. DNA of the CDR3: TGTGCCAGCAGTGCAGACAGGGGGCTCACTGAAGCTTTCTTT.

The chain combines TRBV6-5 with TRBJ2-7, with 7 bases matching TRBD2. CDR3 size: 16 residues. CDR1 MNHEY and CDR2 SVGAGI come from the germline V gene. The J segment lost 3 bases and the V segment lost 0 bases, leaving 8 bases of the junction unmatched. CDR3 nucleotides: TGTGCCAGCAGTTACTCTCGCGGGAGACTGCACTACGAGCAGTACTTC. It yields the protein CASSYSRGRLHYEQYF.

V gene TRBV28 combines with J gene TRBJ2-4, with 12 bases fitting TRBD1. CDR3 length: 16 amino acids. From germline, CDR1 is MDHEN and CDR2 SYDVKM. J lost 6 bases, V lost 6 bases, and 9 bases had no gene match. The CDR3 bases are TGTGCCAGCAGGGATCCGGGACAGGGGGCCGGAAACATTCAGTACTTC. Translating gives CASRDPGQGAGNIQYF. Variable domain in full (rest from reference TRBV28 and TRBJ2-4): DVKVTQSSRYLVKRTGEKVFLECVQDMDHENMFWYRQDPGLGLRLIYFSYDVKMKEKGDIPEGYSVSREKKERFSLILESASTNQTSMYLCASRDPGQGAGNIQYFGAGTRLSVL.

The J gene is TRBJ2-1, the V gene TRBV19; D gene uncertain. CDR3 length: 15 residues. V dropped 5 bases and J dropped 7 bases, with 18 bases sitting between them. Per germline, CDR1 LNHDA and CDR2 SQIVND (reference sequence). The CDR3 bases are TGTGCCAGTAGTGGAGTGCCTTTGTCTACTAATGAGCAGTTCTTC. It is translated as CASSGVPLSTNEQFF. The full variable domain, completed using reference TRBV19 and TRBJ2-1, is DGGITQSPKYLFRKEGQNVTLSCEQNLNHDAMYWYRQDPGQGLRLIYYSQIVNDFQKGDIAEGYSVSREKKESFPLTVTSAQKNPTAFYLCASSGVPLSTNEQFFGPGTRLTVL.

The chain's CDR3 is CASSPRWETTYEQYF. CDR3 DNA: TGTGCCAGCAGCCCCCGGTGGGAGACCACCTACGAGCAGTACTTC. The chain carries TRBV9 and TRBJ2-7, with D possibly matching TRBD2 (5 bases). The CDR3 contains 15 residues. Germline values: CDR1 SGDLS, CDR2 YYNGEE. Trimming cost V 4 bases and J 2 bases, with 16 bases left between them.

J is TRBJ1-3 and V is TRBV6-5; D is undetermined. The CDR3 consists of 15 residues. Germline V CDR1 and CDR2: MNHEY, SVGAGI. V lost 7 bases and J 4 bases, leaving 17 bases between the germline ends. CDR3 in DNA: TGTGCCAGCACCTGGGAGTCGGCGGGCGGAAACACCATATATTTT. It is translated as CASTWESAGGNTIYF.

The rearrangement joins TRBV4-3 to TRBJ2-4; a weak D match, TRBD2 (5 bases). V gave up 4 bases and J gave up 0 bases, with 7 bases separating them. Per the germline V gene, CDR1 is LGHNA and CDR2 is YSLEER. This CDR3 is 14 amino acids long. The CDR3 bases are TGCGCCAGCAGCCGAGGACTAGCCAAAAACATTCAGTACTTC. This sequence encodes CASSRGLAKNIQYF.

V is TRBV6-5 and J is TRBJ1-1, with 10 bases lining up with TRBD1. The CDR3 runs 14 residues. Germline lookup yields CDR1 MNHEY and CDR2 SVGAGI. V trimming: 5 bases; J trimming: 4 bases; junction bases outside the gene matches: 4. The CDR3 reads CASSPGQGFTEAFF. CDR3 DNA sequence: TGTGCCAGCAGTCCGGGACAGGGGTTCACTGAAGCTTTCTTT.

The chain joins TRBV3-1 (or the pseudogene TRBV3-2) to TRBJ1-6; D is uncertain. CDR1 is LGHDT and CDR2 is YNNKEL in the germline V gene (reference sequence). The V and J ends lost 2 bases and 8 bases respectively, with 10 bases between them. The length of the CDR3 is 14 residues. As DNA, the CDR3 is TGTGCCAGCAGCCAACGGAGGTTGGATTCACCCCTCCACTTT. Its translation is CASSQRRLDSPLHF.

This chain uses TRBV7-9 with TRBJ1-1, with a possible D match to TRBD1 (6 bases). CDR1 SEHNR and CDR2 FQNEAQ come from the germline V gene (reference sequence). The CDR3 spans 12 residues. Trimming cost V 1 base and J 11 bases, with 11 bases left between them. The CDR3: CASSLENRVAFF. The CDR3 DNA reads TGTGCCAGCAGCTTAGAGAACAGGGTGGCTTTCTTT.

The J gene is TRBJ1-6, the V gene TRBV27; no reliable D call. Deletions cut 0 bases from V and 11 bases from J, with 11 bases between. The CDR3 length is 14 residues. From germline, CDR1 is MNHEY and CDR2 SMNVEV (reference sequence). The DNA for the CDR3 is TGTGCCAGCAGTTTATCGAGTACTCATACACCCCTCCACTTT. This translates into CASSLSSTHTPLHF.

The chain combines TRBV9 with TRBJ2-7; possible D gene TRBD1, 6 bases. V lost 4 bases, J lost 3 bases, and 8 bases lay in between. CDR3 length: 12 amino acids. The germline V gene has CDR1 SGDLS and CDR2 YYNGEE. The CDR3: CASSQGNYEQYF. CDR3 coding DNA: TGTGCCAGCAGCCAGGGGAACTACGAGCAGTACTTC.

The rearrangement links TRBV7-8 to TRBJ2-5; 8 positions match TRBD1. Trimming removed 3 bases from V and 4 bases from J; junction bases left unmatched: 1. CDR1 is SGHVS, CDR2 FQNEAQ, per germline. The CDR3 extends over 13 amino acids. The CDR3 loop is CASSFRGRETQYF. The CDR3 DNA is TGTGCCAGCAGCTTCAGGGGGCGAGAGACCCAGTACTTC.

This chain joins TRBV24-1 and TRBJ1-5; 9 positions agree with TRBD1. The germline gives CDR1 KGHDR, CDR2 SFDVKD. The CDR3 is 15 residues long. After removal of 4 bases from V and 7 bases from J, the junction contained 7 bases not matched to a gene. CDR3: CATSDATGGRQPQHF. The CDR3 DNA is TGTGCCACCAGTGACGCGACAGGGGGTCGCCAGCCCCAGCATTTT.

The CDR3 nucleotides are TGTGCCAGCAGCCCTGGACAGGGATTGGGGATGGACTATGGCTACACCTTC. It encodes CASSPGQGLGMDYGYTF. The V gene is TRBV5-5, the J gene TRBJ1-2, with 8 bases fitting TRBD1. V lost 4 bases, J lost 3 bases, and 14 bases stayed unmatched. This CDR3 has 17 amino acids. Germline V CDR1 and CDR2: SGHKS, YYEKEE (reference sequence). Full variable domain (outside the CDR3, taken from reference TRBV5-5 and TRBJ1-2): DAGVTQSPTHLIKTRGQQVTLRCSPISGHKSVSWYQQVLGQGPQFIFQYYEKEERGRGNFPDRFSARQFPNYSSELNVNALLLGDSALYLCASSPGQGLGMDYGYTFGSGTRLTVV.

The V and J genes are TRBV5-1 and TRBJ2-1, with TRBD2 identical over 8 bases. CDR3 size: 15 residues. Germline CDR1 and CDR2: SGHRS and YFSETQ. V shed 3 bases, J shed 6 bases, and the junction held 8 bases outside the gene matches. The CDR3 sequence is CASSYLAGLINEQFF. In nucleotides, the CDR3 is TGCGCCAGCAGCTACCTAGCGGGCCTAATCAATGAGCAGTTCTTC. The full variable domain, in which reference TRBV5-1 and TRBJ2-1 provide the parts outside the CDR3, is KAGVTQTPRYLIKTRGQQVTLSCSPISGHRSVSWYQQTPGQGLQFLFEYFSETQRNKGNFPGRFSGRQFSNSRSEMNVSTLELGDSALYLCASSYLAGLINEQFFGPGTRLTVL.

The genes are TRBV28 and TRBJ1-2; D may be TRBD1 (6 bases). V was shortened by 1 base and J by 4 bases, with 19 bases between the two germline ends. Per the germline V gene, CDR1 is MDHEN and CDR2 is SYDVKM. The CDR3 has 17 residues. In DNA form, the CDR3 reads TGTGCCAGCAGTTTATCCCCAAGACAGGTCGCCACCTATGGCTACACCTTC. Translating gives CASSLSPRQVATYGYTF.

This clone has just one count. The chain carries TRBV6-2 or TRBV6-3 and TRBJ1-4; D is uncertain. Deletions cut 4 bases from V and 0 bases from J, with 9 bases between. The CDR3 contains 15 residues. Germline CDR1 is MNHEY and CDR2 is SVGEGT. DNA of the CDR3: TGTGCCAGCAGTTCTCGAGCGGCAACTAATGAAAAACTGTTTTTT. The encoded protein is CASSSRAATNEKLFF.

The chain employs TRBV30 and TRBJ1-2, with a tentative D call TRBD1 (5 bases). The germline V gene has CDR1 GTSNPN and CDR2 SVGIG (reference sequence). This CDR3 contains 15 residues. The V and J ends lost 0 bases and 2 bases respectively, with 13 bases between them. The CDR3 DNA is TGTGCCTGGAGTGTCGTCAGGGTTCCCAACTATGGCTACACCTTC. As protein: CAWSVVRVPNYGYTF.

This clone appeared a single time. J is TRBJ1-2 and V is TRBV30, with 7 bases identical to TRBD1. The V gene end was trimmed by 5 bases and the J gene end by 8 bases; junction bases not matched to a gene: 14. This CDR3 contains 14 residues. CDR1 is GTSNPN and CDR2 is SVGIG in the germline V gene (reference sequence). The CDR3, as DNA: TGTGCCTGGGGAGACGTGGACAGGACGCAGGGCTACACCTTC. Its protein product is CAWGDVDRTQGYTF.

CDR3 DNA sequence: TGTGCCAGCAGCCTGGGACAGAACTATGGCTACACCTTC. Protein: CASSLGQNYGYTF. The chain couples TRBV6-5 to TRBJ1-2, with TRBD1 matching over 7 bases. Trimming at V came to 6 bases and at J to 2 bases, leaving 3 bases not matched to a gene. The germline CDR1 and CDR2 sequences are MNHEY and SVGAGI. This CDR3 has 13 amino acids.